A single sample is the source of the 15 T cell receptor beta chains below, sequenced in a study of T cells after yellow fever vaccination. TCRdb independently ran MiXCR on the 5' RACE reads; one entry per CDR3 protein. This table has some 300,000 distinct CDR3 sequences, less than 9.5% appearing once. This sample comprised CD4+ T cells sorted from PBMCs, obtained 5 days after the yellow fever booster vaccination. Receptors were obtained from a man between 18 and 35 years old who received the YFV17D yellow fever vaccine.

This clonotype has just a few counts. One end of the junction does not line up with germline, which may come from a read error. This chain links TRBV11-3 with TRBJ2-5; TRBD2 matches at 12 bases. The CDR3 consists of 18 residues. Per germline, CDR1 SGHNT and CDR2 YENEEA. The CDR3, as DNA: TGTGCCAGCAGTTTAGAATACCTAAGACTAGCGGGGGAAGAGACCCAGTACTTC. Translation: CASSLEYLRLAGEETQYF.

The V call is TRBV6-6, the J call TRBJ2-3, with D perhaps matching TRBD1 or TRBD2 (5 bases each). The germline V gene encodes CDR1 MNHNY and CDR2 SVGAGI (reference sequence). This CDR3 is built from 16 residues. Trimming took off 8 bases at V and 1 base at J, with 19 bases between the two ends. The CDR3 loop reads CASLSTRDQGTDTQYF. Written as DNA, the CDR3 is TGTGCCAGCCTATCAACCCGGGACCAGGGCACAGATACGCAGTATTTT.

This clonotype appeared many times. This rearrangement joins TRBV12-3 or TRBV12-4 to TRBJ2-2; D not resolved. The V end was cut by 6 bases, the J end by 3 bases, with 5 bases between. The CDR3 runs to 12 residues. CDR3 nucleotides: TGTGCCAGCAGCTTCTACACCGGGGAGCTGTTTTTT. Residues: CASSFYTGELFF.

V usage is TRBV6-5 and J usage is TRBJ1-1; D may be TRBD1 (5 bases). In germline, CDR1 is MNHEY, CDR2 SVGAGI. V lost 10 bases, J lost 0 bases, and 18 bases lay in between. This CDR3 is 15 amino acids long. The CDR3 DNA is TGTGCCACACACGAACAGGACCGTTTGAACACTGAAGCTTTCTTT. This sequence encodes CATHEQDRLNTEAFF.

This clonotype has ten or more counts. The gene calls are TRBV2 and TRBJ2-6; no clear D gene. The V end lost 9 bases, the J end lost 0 bases, and 9 bases lay between the germline ends. This CDR3 is 14 amino acids long. Germline V gene data show CDR1 as SNHLY and CDR2 as FYNNEI. The CDR3 nucleotides read TGTGCCAGTAGTTACATCTCTGGGGCCAACGTCCTGACTTTC. Protein sequence: CASSYISGANVLTF.

This clonotype was recorded at least ten times. The chain uses TRBV20-1 and TRBJ2-7; D gene unclear. The CDR3 totals 12 residues. The V gene's germline CDR1 is DFQATT and CDR2 SNEGSKA (reference sequence). V was clipped by 1 base and J by 1 base, with 5 bases between them. In nucleotides, the CDR3 is TGCAGTGCTAGAGTCGGGTCCTACGAGCAGTACTTC. This translates into CSARVGSYEQYF.

This clonotype was recorded a few times. J is TRBJ2-3 and V is TRBV7-9, with D perhaps being TRBD1 or TRBD2 (5 bases each). V was shortened by 6 bases and J by 0 bases, with 13 bases between the two germline ends. CDR3 length equals 15 residues. Germline V gives CDR1 SEHNR, CDR2 FQNEAQ (reference sequence). The CDR3 region has the DNA TGTGCCAGCAGGGCCGGGACGCGGAGCACAGATACGCAGTATTTT. Protein sequence: CASRAGTRSTDTQYF.

This clonotype showed up just a few times. The rearrangement joins TRBV6-1 to TRBJ2-1; 10 bases match TRBD1. The germline V gene encodes CDR1 MNHNS and CDR2 SASEGT. Trimming removed 8 bases from V and 8 bases from J; junction bases left unmatched: 6. The CDR3 contains 13 residues. CDR3 nucleotides: TGTGCCAGCTCCGGGACAGGGGTAGATGAGCAGTTCTTC. This gives the protein CASSGTGVDEQFF.

This clonotype showed up many times. This chain joins TRBV7-3 and TRBJ2-3, with TRBD2 identical over 12 bases. V trimming: 4 bases; J trimming: 1 base; junction bases outside the gene matches: 6. The CDR3 sequence is 17 residues long. The germline V gene encodes CDR1 SGHTA and CDR2 FQGTGA. This chain's CDR3 is CASSSRLAGDRTDTQYF. Here the CDR3 DNA reads TGTGCCAGCAGCTCGCGACTAGCGGGGGACCGCACAGATACGCAGTATTTT.

This clonotype was recorded a few times. The V gene is TRBV4-2, the J gene TRBJ2-2; D is perhaps TRBD1 or TRBD2 (6 bases each). There are 15 residues in the CDR3. Germline V gene sequence: CDR1 LGHNA, CDR2 YNFKEQ. Trimming removed 0 bases at V and 4 bases at J, with 9 bases between. This CDR3 reads CASSQEGGGTGELFF. In nucleotides, the CDR3 is TGTGCCAGCAGCCAAGAAGGGGGAGGCACCGGGGAGCTGTTTTTT.

This rearrangement joins TRBV10-2 to TRBJ1-2; D is uncertain. From germline, CDR1 is WSHSY and CDR2 SAAADI. Trimming took 7 bases from V and 6 from J, leaving 9 bases between them. This CDR3 spans 11 amino acids. CDR3 DNA: TGCGCCAGCACTAGACCAAATGGCTACACCTTC. It translates to CASTRPNGYTF.

In its sample, this clonotype was seen a few times. The chain recombines TRBV10-3 with TRBJ2-1; 13 bases align to TRBD2. This CDR3 region has 15 residues. With V trimmed by 2 bases and J by 9 bases, 4 bases remained unmatched. The germline V gene has CDR1 ENHRY and CDR2 SYGVKD. CDR3 bases: TGTGCCATCAGTGAGAGGACTAGCGGGGGTGCTGAGCAGTTCTTC. It specifies CAISERTSGGAEQFF.

This clonotype was recorded at least ten times. V usage is TRBV5-6 and J usage is TRBJ2-3; TRBD2 matches 7 bases. The germline V gene encodes CDR1 SGHDT and CDR2 YYEEEE. This CDR3 is built from 15 residues. With 0 bases clipped from V and 1 base from J, the junction kept 2 bases outside the gene matches. The CDR3 sequence is CASSLDAGGTDTQYF. CDR3 DNA sequence: TGTGCCAGCAGCTTGGACGCGGGAGGCACAGATACGCAGTATTTT.

This sequence joins TRBV4-1 and TRBJ1-3; 8 nucleotides align to TRBD1. This CDR3 region has 15 residues. Germline assignment: CDR1 MGHRA and CDR2 YSYEKL. V was pared by 3 bases and J by 3 bases, with 4 bases of the junction left unmatched. The CDR3 DNA is TGCGCCAGCAGCCACCTAGGACAGGGTGGAAACACCATATATTTT. Its translation: CASSHLGQGGNTIYF.

This chain joins TRBV21-1 and TRBJ1-6. TRBV21-1 is marked as a pseudogene. The CDR3 contains 14 residues. This CDR3 is CATQNRTQNSPLHF. In DNA form, the CDR3 reads TGTGCCACCCAGAACAGAACGCAGAATTCACCCCTCCACTTT.